This T cell receptor beta chain was identified during a study of cytomegalovirus exposure and HLA in healthy donors. Concerning this clone itself: Its antigen is not known.

Unmatched junction bases numbered 9, after V lost 9 bases and J lost 8 bases. Germline V gene data show CDR1 as MDHEN and CDR2 as SYDVKM. This CDR3 comprises 13 residues. Study findings and constraints: TCR beta chains numbering more than 150 were designated cytomegalovirus-associated. Apparent HLA restriction characterized most CMV-associated TCR beta chains in a later analysis. An analysis done earlier found most TCR beta V segments productive about 90% or about 30% of the time.

Vbeta (60) and Jbeta (13) primers were used in the PCR. In the study's own analysis: Some 11 million of the roughly 80 million unique TCR beta chains counted in a later analysis were shared. Only in-frame clones appear in the TCRdb table, and some are missing; sequencing was by immunoSEQ multiplex PCR. V, J and clone size are those of that table, while D and trimming were read from the DNA. In the table there are 150,000 to 200,000 clones, 70% to 80% of which are singletons. This TCR was sampled from a woman aged 45-59 years in good health and CMV-seronegative. The V and J genes are TRBV28 and TRBJ1-2, with 10 bases aligning to TRBD1. Sequenced material: PBMCs. The CDR3 spells CASRTTGGYGYTF. In DNA form, the CDR3 reads TGTGCCAGTCGGACGACAGGGGGCTACGGCTACACCTTC.